This T cell receptor beta chain was recovered during a study of response to subunit inactivated influenza vaccine. Study-level results: Only a handful of new T cells, the authors suggested, are recruited with each seasonal influenza vaccination.

This clonotype was counted only a few times. What it binds is not known. TCRdb ran MiXCR on the RT-PCR reads and lists one entry per CDR3 protein. There are fewer than 350,000 distinct CDR3 sequences in the sample; just over 20% occur only once, and roughly 10% lies in the top ten. The germline gives CDR1 SGHTA, CDR2 FQGNSA. After removal of 1 base from V and 1 base from J, the junction contained 4 bases not matched to a gene. This CDR3 comprises 16 residues. V is TRBV7-2 and J is TRBJ2-5; 9 bases agree with TRBD2. Sequencing used PBMCs from blood, obtained about 20 months after vaccination. The TCR sequence derives from a man between 50 and 75 years old who received an inactivated influenza vaccine. The DNA of the CDR3 is TGTGCCAGCAGCTTAGTAGCGGGAGCATCCCAAGAGACCCAGTACTTC. Protein: CASSLVAGASQETQYF.